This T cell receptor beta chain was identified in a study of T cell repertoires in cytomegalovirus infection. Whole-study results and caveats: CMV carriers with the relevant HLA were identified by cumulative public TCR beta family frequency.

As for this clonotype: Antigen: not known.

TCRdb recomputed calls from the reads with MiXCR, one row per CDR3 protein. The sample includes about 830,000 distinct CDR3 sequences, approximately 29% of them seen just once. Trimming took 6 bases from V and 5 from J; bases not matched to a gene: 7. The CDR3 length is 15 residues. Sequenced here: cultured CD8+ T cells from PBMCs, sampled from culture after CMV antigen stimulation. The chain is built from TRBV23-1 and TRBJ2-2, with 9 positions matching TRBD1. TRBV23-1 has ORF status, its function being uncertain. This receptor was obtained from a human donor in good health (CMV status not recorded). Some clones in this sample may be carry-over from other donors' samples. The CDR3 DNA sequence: TGCGCCAGCAGGCGAGGGACAGGGCGGACCGGGGAGCTGTTTTTT. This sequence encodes CASRRGTGRTGELFF.